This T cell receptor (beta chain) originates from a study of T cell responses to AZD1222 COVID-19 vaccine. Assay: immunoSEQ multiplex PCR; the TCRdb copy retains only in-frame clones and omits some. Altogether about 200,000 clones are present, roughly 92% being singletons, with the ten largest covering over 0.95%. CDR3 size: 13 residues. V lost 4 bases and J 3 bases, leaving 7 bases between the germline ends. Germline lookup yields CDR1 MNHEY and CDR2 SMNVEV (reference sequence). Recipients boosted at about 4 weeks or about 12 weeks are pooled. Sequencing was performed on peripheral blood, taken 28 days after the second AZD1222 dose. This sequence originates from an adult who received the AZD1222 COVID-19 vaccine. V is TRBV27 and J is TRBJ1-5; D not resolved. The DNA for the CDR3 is TGTGCCAGCAGTTCCCAGTCCAATCAGCCCCAGCATTTT. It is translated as CASSSQSNQPQHF.